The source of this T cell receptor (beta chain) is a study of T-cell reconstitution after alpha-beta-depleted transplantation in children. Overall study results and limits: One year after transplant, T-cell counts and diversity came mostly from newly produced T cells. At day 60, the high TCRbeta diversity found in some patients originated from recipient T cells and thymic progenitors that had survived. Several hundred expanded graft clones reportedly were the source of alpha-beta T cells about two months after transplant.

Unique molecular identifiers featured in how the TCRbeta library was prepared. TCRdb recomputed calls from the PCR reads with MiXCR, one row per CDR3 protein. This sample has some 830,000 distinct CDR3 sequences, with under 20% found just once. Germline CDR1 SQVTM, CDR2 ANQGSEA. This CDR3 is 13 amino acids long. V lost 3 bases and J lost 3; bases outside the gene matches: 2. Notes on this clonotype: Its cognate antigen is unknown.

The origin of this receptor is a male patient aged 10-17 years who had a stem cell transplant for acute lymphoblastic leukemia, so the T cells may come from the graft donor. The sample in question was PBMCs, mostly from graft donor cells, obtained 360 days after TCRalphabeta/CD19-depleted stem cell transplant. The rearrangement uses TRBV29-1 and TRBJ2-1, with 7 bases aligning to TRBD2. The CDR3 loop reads CSVDTSVYNEQFF. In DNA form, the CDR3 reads TGCAGCGTTGACACTAGCGTCTACAATGAGCAGTTCTTC.